Here is one T cell receptor (beta chain) with its context. The antigen is undetermined. Every donor was a healthy person donating bone marrow. This entry is derived from a study of cytomegalovirus exposure and HLA in healthy donors. Germline V gene sequence: CDR1 GTSNPN, CDR2 SVGIG (reference sequence). The V and J ends lost 4 bases and 9 bases, in that order; junction bases with no gene match: 15. The CDR3 loop spans 15 amino acids. In the PCR, 60 Vbeta and 13 Jbeta primers were used. Clones were sequenced by immunoSEQ multiplex PCR, and TCRdb holds only the in-frame ones, with some missing. Of 95,000 to 150,000 clones listed, about two thirds are singletons. Points from the study as a whole: Later work found most CMV-associated TCR beta chains apparently HLA-restricted. Equally common other TCR beta chains were less clonally expanded than HLA-associated ones, a later analysis found. Most TCRs appeared rarely, but some public TCRs recurred in many donors.

The sample comprised PBMCs. This chain connects TRBV30 to TRBJ2-3, with 8 positions matching TRBD1. The receptor was isolated from a man aged 30 to 45 in good health and CMV-seronegative. The CDR3 coding sequence is TGTGCCTGGACCCTGGACAGGGCTCGACGGGGGACGCAGTATTTT. Translation: CAWTLDRARRGTQYF.